This T cell receptor beta chain was identified during a study of blood T cell repertoires in COVID-19 (TCRdb year 2020). With respect to the entire study: The collaborator samples originated in the United States, Italy and Spain and spanned the acute and convalescent phases of COVID-19. The prospective study material was composed of cDNA or gDNA derived from T cells, B-cell-depleted T cells, or PBMCs. Deeply sampled blood TCRbeta repertoires from subjects exposed to, actively infected with, or recovered from COVID-19 were included in the dataset. A freely available public database, intended as a resource for researchers studying the immune response to SARS-CoV-2, is where the repertoires were released. The samples were drawn from the first 160 participants of the ongoing ImmuneRACE study and from over a thousand subjects provided by 6 global collaborators. Nearly every sample came with metadata listing a de-identified subject ID, COVID-19 status, age in years and sex. Where HLA class I and class II types were available, the types were taken from metadata supplied by the sample provider, not from assay-based typing.

TCRbeta CDR3 regions were amplified from genomic DNA by means of the immunoSEQ Assay, a bias-controlled multiplex PCR. Turning to the authors' computational methods: The number of nucleated cells in each sample was estimated by amplification of reference gene primers within the assay. To quantify the absolute abundance of each unique TCRbeta CDR3 rearrangement, sequence reads were collapsed and filtered. For each sample, productive Simpson clonality was calculated by taking the square root of Simpson's diversity index across productive rearrangements. The source is immuneACCESS, and TCRdb retained only in-frame sequences with V and J called. Part of the clones is not carried over; for the studies checked, unresolved V genes explain less than half of this, and the remainder is unexplained. Clonal size and the V and J genes are those of that table, whereas D and trimming came from the DNA. The sample contains tens of thousands of clones, 90% of them found a single time. Together, the top ten hold around 5.3% of the sample.

What the study reported, not specific to this receptor: Clinical and demographic metadata were provided uncurated, with the amount varying by source and participant.

The CDR3 covers 15 residues, taking in both the cysteine and the phenylalanine. Only the CDR3 DNA stays, 45 bases, in frame from base 1. The V end gives up 5 bases and the J end 5 bases, leaving 5 bases in the junction not matched to a gene. CDR1 and CDR2 (SSHAT, FNYEAQ) derive from the germline V gene (reference sequence). For this clone: What this receptor recognizes is not known. Per-base qualities were not stored, and no clone one base away is much larger.

The collaborating institutions used their own protocols to collect whole blood in K2EDTA tubes. For TCRbeta analysis, collaborators shipped samples in one of three forms: frozen whole blood, isolated PBMCs, or DNA extracted from either of those sample types. The chain employs TRBV7-7 and TRBJ2-5, with TRBD2 matching 13 junction bases. The sequence derives from a man aged 50 to 59 with acute or convalescent COVID-19. The sequenced sample was peripheral blood. The DNA reads TGTGCCAGCAGCCTACTAGCGGGAGGGCGGGAGACCCAGTACTTC. Its amino acids are CASSLLAGGRETQYF.